This record looks at one T cell receptor (beta chain) sequence and its context. Its antigen remains unidentified. This was a deep-level run. Genomic DNA from each subset was divided evenly over several immunoSEQ plates. Per the study methods: Junction-only sequences without quality scores came from ImmunoSEQ, so filtering differed. Libraries were prepared by immunoSEQ multiplex PCR; TCRdb keeps only in-frame clonotypes and omits some of them. The V and J calls and clone size were taken over from that table, and D and trimming were inferred from the DNA. The table records some 2,100,000 clones, 85% to 95% of them present only once. This CDR3 has 12 residues. With 9 bases clipped from V and 5 bases from J, the junction kept 6 bases outside the gene matches. CDR1 MNHEY and CDR2 SMNVEV come from the germline V gene (reference sequence). The record originates from a study of shared clonotypes between healthy human individuals.

Study findings and constraints: Only blood was sampled, and tissue TCR repertoires likely differ from blood ones.

In the naive CD8 group, cells lacked CD45RO and were positively selected for CCR7, so terminally differentiated effector memory CD45RA+ cells were left out. The chain has TRBV27 and TRBJ2-7; the match to TRBD1 covers 8 bases. This receptor was taken from a man between 18 and 29 years old in good health. Some clones in this sample may be carry-over from other donors' samples. Sequences were obtained from naive CD8+ T cells from PBMCs. The CDR3 loop is CASRGQAHEQYF. Here the CDR3 DNA reads TGTGCCAGTAGGGGACAGGCCCACGAGCAGTACTTC.